This is a list of T cell receptor beta chains from one sample in a study of blood T cells in healthy people across ages. TCRdb itself ran the 5' RACE reads through MiXCR, one entry per CDR3 protein. The repertoire holds around 790,000 distinct CDR3 sequences, with roughly 44% as singletons. Sequenced: blood. These receptor sequences come from a man in his fifties or sixties in good health. Both conserved end residues are part of each CDR3. Fields, in order: V gene, CDR3 length, J gene, CDR3 protein.

v_call: TRBV6-2/TRBV6-3
cdr3_length: 14
j_call: TRBJ2-7
cdr3_aa: CASSLFLGPYEQYF

v_call: TRBV6-1
cdr3_length: 16
j_call: TRBJ1-3
cdr3_aa: CASSPSTALFGNTIYF

v_call: TRBV28
cdr3_length: 13
j_call: TRBJ1-5
cdr3_aa: CASKSGRVQPQHF

v_call: TRBV7-2
cdr3_length: 15
j_call: TRBJ2-1
cdr3_aa: CASSLSRGSHNEQFF

v_call: TRBV3-1
cdr3_length: 17
j_call: TRBJ2-3
cdr3_aa: CASSQDNGSGDRSTQYF

v_call: TRBV5-5
cdr3_length: 15
j_call: TRBJ1-1
cdr3_aa: CASSSTGNPNTEAFF

v_call: TRBV5-1
cdr3_length: 13
j_call: TRBJ2-7
cdr3_aa: CASSFPGVEEQYF

v_call: TRBV9
cdr3_length: 16
j_call: TRBJ2-1
cdr3_aa: CASSALAGGPGNEQFF

v_call: TRBV20-1
cdr3_length: 14
j_call: TRBJ2-4
cdr3_aa: CSARVGTGKNIQYF

v_call: TRBV10-2
cdr3_length: 12
j_call: TRBJ2-4
cdr3_aa: CASSETGNIQYF

v_call: TRBV7-8
cdr3_length: 17
j_call: .
cdr3_aa: CASSLVWGDRGTYEQYF

v_call: TRBV5-4
cdr3_length: 14
j_call: .
cdr3_aa: CASSTQGRRSEQYF

v_call: TRBV20-1
cdr3_length: 16
j_call: TRBJ1-5
cdr3_aa: CSARDQWVSANQPQHF

v_call: TRBV12-3/TRBV12-4
cdr3_length: 13
j_call: .
cdr3_aa: CASSWTGESEQYF

v_call: TRBV19
cdr3_length: 14
j_call: TRBJ1-2
cdr3_aa: CANSQGQSSYGYTF

v_call: TRBV18
cdr3_length: 17
j_call: TRBJ2-6
cdr3_aa: CASSPQGQGAGANVLTF

v_call: TRBV20-1
cdr3_length: 14
j_call: TRBJ2-5
cdr3_aa: CSAIDSISQETQYF

v_call: TRBV7-2
cdr3_length: 15
j_call: TRBJ1-1
cdr3_aa: CASSYSTGGWSEAFF

v_call: TRBV9
cdr3_length: 17
j_call: TRBJ2-3
cdr3_aa: CASSTGTSGVNTDTQYF

v_call: TRBV7-9
cdr3_length: 11
j_call: TRBJ2-1
cdr3_aa: CASRLNNEQFF

v_call: TRBV12-3/TRBV12-4
cdr3_length: 15
j_call: TRBJ2-3
cdr3_aa: CASRRPGTVGDTQYF

v_call: TRBV20-1
cdr3_length: 15
j_call: TRBJ1-5
cdr3_aa: CSARDGGTGRQPQHF

v_call: TRBV27
cdr3_length: 13
j_call: TRBJ2-7
cdr3_aa: CASSAPPTYEQYF

v_call: TRBV24-1
cdr3_length: 16
j_call: TRBJ2-3
cdr3_aa: CATSEGTAWPTDTQYF

v_call: TRBV5-8
cdr3_length: 14
j_call: TRBJ2-1
cdr3_aa: CASSPRPGAQGQFF

v_call: TRBV29-1
cdr3_length: 13
j_call: TRBJ1-2
cdr3_aa: CSTVTPGNYGYTF

v_call: TRBV27
cdr3_length: 15
j_call: TRBJ2-7
cdr3_aa: CASSLRGFNSYEQYF

v_call: TRBV7-4
cdr3_length: 16
j_call: TRBJ2-7
cdr3_aa: CASSLGGTGVSVEQYF

v_call: TRBV5-1
cdr3_length: 14
j_call: TRBJ2-5
cdr3_aa: CASSSPTGVETQYF

v_call: TRBV12-5
cdr3_length: 14
j_call: TRBJ1-5
cdr3_aa: CASGLGQGWEPQHF

v_call: TRBV6-2/TRBV6-3
cdr3_length: 16
j_call: TRBJ2-5
cdr3_aa: CASSKPPGRGQETQYF

v_call: TRBV4-1
cdr3_length: 14
j_call: TRBJ1-3
cdr3_aa: CASSRAPDGNTIYF

v_call: TRBV29-1
cdr3_length: 13
j_call: TRBJ2-5
cdr3_aa: CSVAMTEQETQYF

v_call: TRBV28
cdr3_length: 15
j_call: TRBJ2-3
cdr3_aa: CASSYDNPRTDTQYF

v_call: TRBV20-1
cdr3_length: 12
j_call: TRBJ2-1
cdr3_aa: CSGRGSYNEQFF

v_call: TRBV6-2/TRBV6-3
cdr3_length: 15
j_call: TRBJ2-3
cdr3_aa: CASSPPGAVTDTQYF

v_call: TRBV20-1
cdr3_length: 12
j_call: TRBJ1-2
cdr3_aa: CSAATGTDGYTF

v_call: TRBV5-1
cdr3_length: 14
j_call: TRBJ2-7
cdr3_aa: CASSTGTGLNEQYF

v_call: TRBV5-4
cdr3_length: 15
j_call: TRBJ2-2
cdr3_aa: CASSIPGGYTGELFF

v_call: TRBV15
cdr3_length: 14
j_call: TRBJ2-1
cdr3_aa: CATSGTSGYNEQFF

v_call: TRBV14
cdr3_length: 15
j_call: TRBJ2-7
cdr3_aa: CASSRGRGGYNEQYF

v_call: TRBV2
cdr3_length: 11
j_call: TRBJ2-7
cdr3_aa: CATKRDYEQYF

v_call: TRBV24-1
cdr3_length: 13
j_call: TRBJ2-3
cdr3_aa: CATSPSGTDTQYF

v_call: TRBV9
cdr3_length: 16
j_call: TRBJ2-5
cdr3_aa: CASSGGRGAIQETQYF

v_call: TRBV5-1
cdr3_length: 15
j_call: TRBJ1-5
cdr3_aa: CASRIDTKANQPQHF

v_call: TRBV6-2/TRBV6-3
cdr3_length: 17
j_call: TRBJ2-4
cdr3_aa: CASSDLPWGGTKNIQYF

v_call: TRBV2
cdr3_length: 14
j_call: TRBJ2-5
cdr3_aa: CASNRRQYQETQYF

v_call: TRBV4-3
cdr3_length: 13
j_call: TRBJ2-7
cdr3_aa: CASSHADRGEQYF

v_call: TRBV6-5
cdr3_length: 14
j_call: TRBJ2-7
cdr3_aa: CASSRGQTTYEQYF

v_call: TRBV20-1
cdr3_length: 13
j_call: TRBJ2-1
cdr3_aa: CSAKGTGYNEQFF

v_call: TRBV25-1
cdr3_length: 18
j_call: TRBJ1-4
cdr3_aa: CASSPIPKWGGKGEKLFF

v_call: TRBV7-9
cdr3_length: 17
j_call: TRBJ2-3
cdr3_aa: CASSGSDNTISTDTQYF

v_call: TRBV29-1
cdr3_length: 15
j_call: TRBJ2-7
cdr3_aa: CSVGGTPSSYNEQYF

v_call: TRBV5-1
cdr3_length: 16
j_call: TRBJ2-1
cdr3_aa: CASSIGEGAIYNEQFF